Presented here are 14 T cell receptor beta chains from one specimen sequenced in a study of Graves' ophthalmopathy and Graves' hyperthyroidism. Investigators amplified TCR beta CDR3 regions from RNA transcripts. Investigators did first-round RT-PCR with HTBI primers, then second-round multiplex PCR. TCRdb re-called the multiplex PCR reads with MiXCR, one entry per CDR3 protein. This sample has some 48,000 distinct CDR3 sequences, with 50% found just once. Source material: peripheral blood. The receptor source for this set is an adult man with Graves' ophthalmopathy.

The rearrangement uses TRBV15 and TRBJ2-2, with D unclear. V lost 9 bases, J lost 10 bases, and 6 bases lay in between. Per germline, CDR1 LNHNV and CDR2 YYDKDF (reference sequence). The CDR3 is 9 residues long. The CDR3, as DNA: TGTGCCACGACACAGGAGCTGTTTTTT. Translating gives CATTQELFF.

A few counts support this clonotype. V and J are TRBV5-4 and TRBJ2-7; D uncertain. Germline values: CDR1 SGHNT, CDR2 YYREEE (reference sequence). The CDR3 consists of 11 residues. V lost 2 bases and J 7 bases, leaving 7 bases between the germline ends. This CDR3 reads CASSFLGEQYF. The CDR3 DNA follows: TGTGCCAGCAGCTTCTTGGGAGAGCAGTACTTC.

Only a few counts were recorded for this clonotype. The chain is built from TRBV25-1 and TRBJ1-1, with no clear D. CDR1 and CDR2 (germline): MGHDK, SYGVNS. There are 12 residues in the CDR3. Between the trimmed V and J ends, which lost 5 bases and 6 bases, there was a span of 10 bases. DNA for the CDR3: TGTGCCAGCAGTCCTAGGTCTTCTGAAGCTTTCTTT. Its translation: CASSPRSSEAFF.

This clonotype was observed once. A much larger clone differs by one base, so this may be a read error. The chain has TRBV25-1 and TRBJ2-3; 10 nucleotides match TRBD2. CDR1 is MGHDK and CDR2 is SYGVNS in the germline V gene. The CDR3 totals 17 residues. The V and J ends lost 2 bases and 4 bases, in that order; junction bases with no gene match: 9. CDR3: CASSEESASGSSDTQYF. CDR3 bases: TGTGCCAGCAGTGAAGAAAGTGCTAGCGGGAGTTCAGATACGCAGTATTTT.

The genes are TRBV5-6 and TRBJ2-3, with no clear D. The CDR3 is made up of 14 amino acids. The germline V gene has CDR1 SGHDT and CDR2 YYEEEE. V was shortened by 0 bases and J by 1 base, with 6 bases between the two germline ends. The CDR3 DNA reads TGTGCCAGCAGCTTGGACCAGCGCACAGATACGCAGTATTTT. The encoded protein is CASSLDQRTDTQYF.

The chain is built from TRBV10-2 and TRBJ2-3; 7 bases align to TRBD2. Germline V CDR1 and CDR2: WSHSY, SAAADI. V was clipped by 7 bases and J by 4 bases; unmatched bases: 11. The length of the CDR3 is 15 residues. CDR3 in amino acids: CASNQPDGGSDTQYF. CDR3 DNA: TGCGCCAGCAATCAACCGGACGGGGGGTCAGATACGCAGTATTTT.

V and J are TRBV19 and TRBJ2-2, with TRBD2 identical over 7 bases. CDR3 length: 16 amino acids. Germline CDR1 reads LNHDA; CDR2 reads SQIVND (reference sequence). With 2 bases clipped from V and 4 bases from J, the junction kept 7 bases outside the gene matches. The DNA of the CDR3 is TGTGCCAGTAGTATAACCGGGAGGTCGGGCACCGGGGAGCTGTTTTTT. It translates to CASSITGRSGTGELFF.

This clonotype appeared a few times. This chain links TRBV13 with TRBJ2-3, with D possibly TRBD2 on 6 matching bases. Germline V gene sequence: CDR1 PRHDT, CDR2 FYEKMQ (reference sequence). The V gene lost 6 bases and the J gene lost 11 bases, with 21 bases spanning the gap. This CDR3 spans 14 amino acids. CDR3 amino acids: CASRTGVGLNEQYF. CDR3 DNA sequence: TGTGCCAGCAGGACGGGGGTGGGCCTCAATGAGCAGTATTTT. Variable domain in full (rest from reference TRBV13 and TRBJ2-3): AAGVIQSPRHLIKEKRETATLKCYPIPRHDTVYWYQQGPGQDPQFLISFYEKMQSDKGSIPDRFSAQQFSDYHSELNMSSLELGDSALYFCASRTGVGLNEQYFGPGTRLTVL.

This clonotype showed up many times. The CDR3 coding sequence is TGTGCCAGCAGTTGGGGGGGGGATCAGCCCCAGCATTTT. Residues: CASSWGGDQPQHF. This chain joins TRBV28 and TRBJ1-5, with TRBD1 as a possible D gene (5 bases). CDR1 is MDHEN, CDR2 SYDVKM, per germline. This CDR3 has 13 amino acids. The V end was cut by 4 bases, the J end by 5 bases, with 9 bases between.

This clonotype was counted ten times or more. The chain uses TRBV28 and TRBJ2-3; TRBD2 is a possible D gene (6 bases). CDR1 and CDR2 from the germline V gene are MDHEN and SYDVKM. CDR3 length: 14 residues. Trimming took 6 bases from V and 0 from J, leaving 10 bases between them. CDR3 nucleotides: TGTGCCAGCAGGGACCTAGCGAGCACAGATACGCAGTATTTT. Amino acids: CASRDLASTDTQYF.

CDR3 DNA sequence: TGTGCCAGCAGCACCGGGACAGGGGCCAATGAGCAGTTCTTC. Translating gives CASSTGTGANEQFF. The rearrangement uses TRBV7-2 and TRBJ2-1; 10 nucleotides align to TRBD1. In germline, CDR1 is SGHTA, CDR2 FQGNSA. This CDR3 is built from 14 residues. With 5 bases clipped from V and 6 bases from J, the junction kept 4 bases outside the gene matches.

The chain combines TRBV11-1 with TRBJ2-7; 8 positions agree with TRBD1. The germline CDR1 and CDR2 sequences are SGHAT and FQDESV (reference sequence). This CDR3 spans 12 amino acids. V trimming: 5 bases; J trimming: 6 bases; junction bases outside the gene matches: 3. CDR3 coding DNA: TGTGCCAGCAGCGGACAGGGTCGCGAGCAGTACTTC. Translation gives CASSGQGREQYF.

V usage is TRBV19 and J usage is TRBJ2-6; 7 nucleotides line up with TRBD2. Trimming removed 8 bases from V and 4 bases from J; junction bases left unmatched: 20. Germline values: CDR1 LNHDA, CDR2 SQIVND (reference sequence). The CDR3 is 19 amino acids. Here the CDR3 DNA reads TGTGCCAGTTCGACTTACCGGGACGGGGGGAGCTCAGGGGCCAACGTCCTGACTTTC. Its translation: CASSTYRDGGSSGANVLTF. The complete variable domain, with remaining parts taken from reference TRBV19 and TRBJ2-6, reads DGGITQSPKYLFRKEGQNVTLSCEQNLNHDAMYWYRQDPGQGLRLIYYSQIVNDFQKGDIAEGYSVSREKKESFPLTVTSAQKNPTAFYLCASSTYRDGGSSGANVLTFGAGSRLTVL.

This chain connects TRBV20-1 to TRBJ1-1; D ambiguous. Trimming left V 4 bases short and J 4 bases short, with 10 bases between. The CDR3 runs 12 residues. Germline V lookup: CDR1 DFQATT, CDR2 SNEGSKA (reference sequence). Here the CDR3 reads CSANLMSTEAFF. The CDR3 DNA follows: TGCAGTGCTAACCTCATGAGCACTGAAGCTTTCTTT.